This paragraph covers one TCR beta chain sequence. The data belong to a study of control samples from healthy donors and cancer patients. CDR3 length equals 16 residues. Per the germline V gene, CDR1 is SGHTA and CDR2 is FQGNSA. V was pared by 0 bases and J by 8 bases, with 10 bases of the junction left unmatched. Repertoires were generated with immunoSEQ multiplex PCR, while TCRdb's copy carries only in-frame clones and drops some. The repertoire holds around 50,000 clones, with roughly 85% as singletons. The chain recombines TRBV7-2 with TRBJ1-2; 9 bases are shared with TRBD1. The TCR was taken from a woman in her fifties or sixties with lung cancer. Sequenced input: PBMCs. CDR3 region: CASSLASPGQGSGYTF. Here the CDR3 DNA reads TGTGCCAGCAGCTTAGCGTCCCCGGGACAGGGCTCGGGCTACACCTTC.